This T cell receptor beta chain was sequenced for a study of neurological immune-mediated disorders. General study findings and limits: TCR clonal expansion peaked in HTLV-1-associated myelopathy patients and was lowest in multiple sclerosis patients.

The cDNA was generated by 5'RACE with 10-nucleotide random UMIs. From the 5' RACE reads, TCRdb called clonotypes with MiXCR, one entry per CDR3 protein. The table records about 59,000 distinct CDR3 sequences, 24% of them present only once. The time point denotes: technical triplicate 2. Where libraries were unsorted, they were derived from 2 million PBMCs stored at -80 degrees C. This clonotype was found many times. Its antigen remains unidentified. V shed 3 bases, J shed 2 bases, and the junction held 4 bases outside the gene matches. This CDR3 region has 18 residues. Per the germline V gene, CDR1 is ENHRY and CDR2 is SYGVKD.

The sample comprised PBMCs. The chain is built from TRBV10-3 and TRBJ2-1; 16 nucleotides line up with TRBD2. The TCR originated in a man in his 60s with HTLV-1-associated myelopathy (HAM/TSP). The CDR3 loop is CAISDLGLAGGPYNEQFF. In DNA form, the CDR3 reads TGTGCCATCAGTGACTTGGGACTAGCGGGAGGGCCCTACAATGAGCAGTTCTTC.